Listed here is a single T cell receptor (beta chain). Its antigen is not known. The record originates from a study of beta chain features in type 1 diabetes. Study as a whole: In age, gender and cell yields, patients were similar to healthy donors.

V was shortened by 5 bases and J by 1 base, with 5 bases between the two germline ends. The CDR3 length is 12 residues. Germline CDR1 reads SEHNR; CDR2 reads FQNEAQ (reference sequence). TCRB transcripts that were expressed got sequenced, as all of the isolated RNA had been reverse transcribed. Clones were read by immunoSEQ multiplex PCR, and TCRdb kept only the in-frame ones, dropping some. The sample lists around 150,000 clones, 6.5% to 10% seen once, with more than 0.5% in the top ten. Central memory, naive, regulatory and stem cell-like memory CD4+ cells were sorted by CD45RO/CCR7/CD25/CD127/CD95/CD27. Study-wide findings and caveats: Within patients, naive, central memory and Treg TCRB repertoires seemed more similar than within healthy donors. In all four CD4+ subsets, TCRB CDR3 length was significantly, moderately reduced in type 1 diabetes. More deletions and fewer insertions at VDJ junctions were found in patients with type 1 diabetes.

The rearrangement uses TRBV7-9 and TRBJ1-1; perhaps TRBD1 as D (5 bases). The receptor comes from a woman between 18 and 29 years old with type 1 diabetes. Sequencing was carried out using central memory CD4+ T cells from blood. In DNA form, the CDR3 reads TGTGCCAGCAGCACAGGGAACACTGAAGCTTTCTTT. Protein sequence: CASSTGNTEAFF.